Below, 9 T cell receptor beta chains from the same sample are listed, as sequenced in a study of shared clonotypes between healthy human individuals. Method: immunoSEQ multiplex PCR; TCRdb's copy keeps in-frame clones and lacks some. Of millions of clones in the sample, about 95% are singletons; the top ten hold roughly 1%. Naive-designated CD8 cells lacked CD45RO, were positively enriched for CCR7, and omitted terminally differentiated effector memory CD45RA+ cells. Sequencing was carried out using naive CD8+ T cells sorted from blood. All receptors come from a man aged 18-30 years in good health.

This clone was observed a single time. CDR3: CASSFSGGRGDEKLFF. CDR3 DNA: TGTGCCAGCAGTTTCTCAGGAGGACGGGGGGATGAAAAACTGTTTTTT. The chain is built from TRBV28 and TRBJ1-4, with a possible D match to TRBD1 (5 bases). The CDR3 has 16 amino acids. Trimming took off 3 bases at V and 6 bases at J, with 17 bases between the two ends. Germline V gene data show CDR1 as MDHEN and CDR2 as SYDVKM.

As concerns this clone: One end of the junction does not line up with germline, which may come from a read error. This chain uses TRBV7-7 with TRBJ2-3; TRBD2 aligns across 15 bases. The CDR3 length is 21 residues. CDR1 SSHAT and CDR2 FNYEAQ come from the germline V gene (reference sequence). The CDR3 is CASSGRPGLAGGLSSTDTQYF. In DNA form, the CDR3 reads TGTGCTAGCAGCGGACGACCGGGACTAGCGGGAGGACTATCTAGCACAGATACGCAGTATTTT.

V usage is TRBV5-4 and J usage is TRBJ1-1, with 10 bases fitting TRBD1. This CDR3 contains 15 residues. CDR1 SGHNT and CDR2 YYREEE come from the germline V gene (reference sequence). V lost 10 bases, J lost 3 bases, and 12 bases stayed unmatched. In nucleotides, the CDR3 is TGTGCCGGGTACTCCGGGACAGGGGTTCACACTGAAGCTTTCTTT. Translation gives CAGYSGTGVHTEAFF.

V and J are TRBV7-9 and TRBJ2-5; 13 positions agree with TRBD2. The CDR3 is 14 residues long. Germline assignment: CDR1 SEHNR and CDR2 FQNEAQ (reference sequence). V shed 4 bases, J shed 5 bases, and the junction held 1 base outside the gene matches. The CDR3 here is CASSSTSGGETQYF. The CDR3 nucleotides are TGTGCCAGCAGCTCGACTAGCGGGGGGGAGACCCAGTACTTC.

Details on this clone: This same CDR3 is encoded by further DNA sequences in the sample. The J gene is TRBJ2-5, the V gene TRBV9; weak D call: TRBD1 (5 bases). The V end lost 0 bases, the J end lost 4 bases, and 10 bases lay between the germline ends. Germline CDR1 reads SGDLS; CDR2 reads YYNGEE. This CDR3 contains 14 residues. The CDR3 is CASSVGWGLETQYF. The CDR3 DNA sequence: TGTGCCAGCAGCGTAGGGTGGGGCCTAGAGACCCAGTACTTC. The full variable domain, rest sourced from reference TRBV9 and TRBJ2-5, is DSGVTQTPKHLITATGQRVTLRCSPRSGDLSVYWYQQSLDQGLQFLIQYYNGEERAKGNILERFSAQQFPDLHSELNLSSLELGDSALYFCASSVGWGLETQYFGPGTRLLVL.

The chain has TRBV13 and TRBJ1-3; D gene ambiguous. The CDR3 spans 14 residues. The germline V gene encodes CDR1 PRHDT and CDR2 FYEKMQ (reference sequence). V was cut by 6 bases and J by 0 bases, with 9 bases left in between. The CDR3, as DNA: TGTGCCAGCAGAAGAGGGCCCTCTGGAAACACCATATATTTT. It is translated as CASRRGPSGNTIYF.

This chain links TRBV5-6 with TRBJ2-7; D possibly corresponds to TRBD2 (6 bases). The V end lost 4 bases, the J end lost 6 bases, and 11 bases lay between the germline ends. The CDR3 runs 12 residues. Germline V gene data show CDR1 as SGHDT and CDR2 as YYEEEE. The CDR3 is CASSQGGGEQYF. The CDR3 nucleotides read TGTGCCAGCAGCCAGGGAGGTGGCGAGCAGTACTTC.

The chain recombines TRBV6-1 with TRBJ2-7, with D possibly matching TRBD2 (5 bases). Germline assignment: CDR1 MNHNS and CDR2 SASEGT. V lost 0 bases and J 0 bases, leaving 12 bases between the germline ends. CDR3 length: 16 amino acids. CDR3 region: CASSEAYGVSSYEQYF. DNA of the CDR3: TGTGCCAGCAGTGAAGCGTACGGGGTAAGCTCCTACGAGCAGTACTTC.

The V and J genes are TRBV30 and TRBJ1-4, with D unclear. The V end lost 5 bases, the J end lost 7 bases, and 11 bases lay between the germline ends. This CDR3 spans 12 amino acids. Germline V gene lookup returns CDR1 GTSNPN and CDR2 SVGIG (reference sequence). CDR3 bases: TGTGCCTGGGAGGGTATCGGTGAAAAACTGTTTTTT. It specifies CAWEGIGEKLFF.